This TCR beta chain is drawn from a study of tumor-infiltrating lymphocytes in primary liver carcinoma (dated by TCRdb to the late 2010s). Regarding the research as a whole: The five patients, three men and two women aged 30 to 69 years, had hepatocellular carcinoma (four) or combined HCC and intrahepatic cholangiocarcinoma (one). Tumors of the five patients were stage T1-T3 N0M0 with maximum diameters of about 4.2 to 10 cm. A total of some 35 specimens from 5 patients underwent TCRbeta repertoire sequencing, comprising some 25 tumor regions, 5 adjacent noncancerous liver tissues and 5 peripheral blood samples. To link TCRbeta repertoire diversity with the local molecular phenotype, the 25 to 30 tumor region samples were profiled using Agilent mRNA microarrays. For each liver tumor, the study sampled five regions along with adjacent normal tissue and blood, and applied TCRbeta repertoire sequencing, expression microarrays and whole-exome sequencing. Each sample produced about 3.65 to 7.5 million productive TCRbeta reads, and read depth showed no significant difference between tissue types. Repertoires from technical replicates were highly reproducible, with mean shared-clone rates about 0.88 and correlation coefficients above 0.95. Broad study findings and their caveats: The study included only four to six patients, and the authors note findings should be validated in a larger study. Because sequencing covered only the TCR beta chain and unpaired alpha chains were not captured, true repertoire diversity is likely underestimated. The top 250 clones made up a significantly larger repertoire fraction in tumors than in blood (p = 0.039). Only roughly 8-24% of top clones appeared in all five regions of a tumor, which suggests that tumor-infiltrating T cells are spatially heterogeneous. Repertoire overlap was found to be higher between tumor regions (mean about 35%) than between tumor-adjacent (17%) or tumor-blood (14%) pairs, consistent with antigen-driven expansion. Since the samples were bulk and unsorted, there was no way to compare CD4+ and CD8+ T cell repertoires.

In the case of this clonotype: The antigen it binds to is not known. A clone one base away is much larger, so this may be a read error.

Using a constant-region primer and ProtoScript II reverse transcriptase, TCRbeta-specific cDNA was reverse-transcribed from 450 to 650 ng total RNA. The TCRbeta libraries were prepared through three rounds of nested multiplex PCR following a slightly modified ARM-PCR procedure. Each of the first two PCR rounds ran for approximately 10 cycles and used multiplex TRBV1-TRBV30 forward primers together with a Cbeta reverse primer. Sample barcodes and Illumina adapters were added in a final 25-cycle PCR with Deep VentR polymerase. Before sequencing, amplicons of 200-500 bp were purified from gel using a QIAquick gel extraction kit. An Illumina HiSeq 2500 was used to sequence the TCRbeta amplicons with 250-bp paired-end reads. The study's own analysis went as follows. Reads were quality-trimmed with Trimmomatic v0.33, and paired reads were merged with FLASH v1.2.11 to recover full CDR3 sequences. V, D and J germline segments were assigned to the rearranged TCRbeta sequences using MiGEC v1.2.1b. Clonotype statistics and Shannon-Wiener diversity indices were computed with VDJtools v1.0.0. To reduce sampling bias, subsequent analyses other than the diversity analysis used only the 250 most abundant clonotypes in each sample. TCRdb reprocessed the public reads (quality trimming at Q25 with fastp, clone calling with MiXCR) and kept in-frame beta chains. For every CDR3 protein sequence, its rows merge into one entry that carries the most common genes and DNA. In this record, the V and J calls reflect TCRdb's handling and not the investigators' own analysis. A total of roughly 100,000 distinct CDR3 sequences appear in this sample, under 70% of them only once. 12% of the sample lies in the top ten.

Including the terminal cysteine and phenylalanine, the CDR3 comprises 14 residues. This entry keeps only the CDR3 DNA: 42 bases, framed from base 1. V is pared back by 5 bases and J by 4 bases, with 14 bases lying between the germline termini. From the germline V gene (reference sequence), CDR1 is SGHAT and CDR2 is FQDESV. Without any cell sorting, total RNA and DNA were co-extracted from approximately 20-30 mg of bulk tissue using the AllPrep DNA/RNA mini kit. Between late 2015 and March 2016, about 5 patients in China with histopathologically diagnosed primary liver carcinoma had their tumors surgically resected. Patients had chronic HBV infection and were treatment-naive at sampling. Each tumor was sampled at five spatially separated regions: the tumor centre plus the superior, inferior, left-lateral and right-lateral poles. According to histology, viable tumor cells made up more than 80% of every tumor sample. Each fresh piece of tumor and adjacent tissue was cut in two, with one half stored in RNAlater at -80 degrees C and the other half sent for histology.

This clonotype was obtained from a woman in her sixties or seventies with primary liver carcinoma and hepatitis B virus infection. Recombination joined TRBV11-1 with TRBJ1-2; the D gene is possibly TRBD1, with 6 bases matching. Sequenced material: liver tumor tissue from sampling region 2. Interpreted using the paper, the cell subset or site label stands for: tumor region T2, inferior pole. DNA sequence: TGTGCCAGCAGCCTTATGGACAGCGTCTATGGCTACACCTTC. This codes for CASSLMDSVYGYTF.